The 31 T cell receptor beta chains below were found in one sample sequenced in a study of T cell clonality in common variable immunodeficiency. Profiled with immunoSEQ multiplex PCR; TCRdb holds only in-frame clones, not every one. The specimen has 30,000 or so clones, none found just once. Sequences were obtained from peripheral blood mononuclear cells. The receptors stem from a person aged 18 to 75 in good health.

This clone was counted ten times or more. Read data end 3 residues before the CDR3 end; the end is taken from the germline J gene. The chain carries TRBV7-2 and TRBJ2-3; D is possibly TRBD2 (5 bases). The CDR3 extends over 13 amino acids. The germline gives CDR1 SGHTA, CDR2 FQGNSA. The V end lost 0 bases, the J end lost 5 bases, and 6 bases lay between the germline ends. The CDR3 is CASSLAAGDTQYF. CDR3 bases read: TGTGCCAGCAGCTTAGCGGCGGGAGATACG.

Many counts were recorded for this clone. The read finishes 3 residues shy of the CDR3 end, and the germline J gene is used to complete it. This sequence joins TRBV7-2 and TRBJ1-1, with 8 positions matching TRBD1. Germline CDR1 SGHTA, CDR2 FQGNSA. There are 14 residues in the CDR3. V lost 1 base to trimming and J lost 5 bases; unmatched junction nucleotides: 3. Here the CDR3 reads CASSLDTGGTEAFF. The part of the CDR3 DNA that was read is TGTGCCAGCAGCTTAGATACAGGGGGGACTGAA.

CDR3 region: CASSPHGGFTDTYTF. The covered CDR3 bases are TGTGCCAGCAGCCCCCATGGTGGGTTCACAGATACC. The chain carries TRBV7-2 and TRBJ1-2, with no clear D. Coverage ceases 3 residues before the CDR3 finishes, and the germline J gene fills in the end. The CDR3 is made up of 15 amino acids. The germline V gene has CDR1 SGHTA and CDR2 FQGNSA.

Comments on this clone: The CDR3 goes on 3 residues after the read ends, and that part is filled in from the germline J gene. The chain links TRBV6-2 or TRBV6-3 to TRBJ2-4; no clear D gene. This CDR3 has 12 amino acids. Germline V CDR1 and CDR2: MNHEY, SVGEGT. CDR3 DNA, as far as it was read: TGTGCCAGCAGTTACGCAGGCTATGGT. It codes for CASSYAGYG. The entire CDR3 protein reads CASSYAGYGQYF.

This clone was detected ten times or more. The read terminates 3 residues ahead of where the CDR3 ends, so the germline J gene completes it. The chain links TRBV2 to TRBJ2-3; 7 bases are a match to TRBD1. Trimming removed 6 bases from V and 1 base from J; junction bases left unmatched: 10. Germline CDR1 and CDR2: SNHLY and FYNNEI. CDR3 size: 16 residues. The CDR3 is CASSYDRETGTDTQYF. The sequenced part of the CDR3 DNA is TGTGCCAGCAGCTATGACAGGGAGACGGGCACAGATACG.

This clone was seen many times. With the read ending 3 residues before the CDR3 end, the germline J gene is used to fill in that end. The rearrangement uses TRBV6-4 and TRBJ2-3, with 12 bases identical to TRBD2. The germline gives CDR1 MRHNA, CDR2 SNTAGT. The CDR3 runs 15 residues. V shed 4 bases and J 4 bases; nucleotides not matched to a gene: 3. The chain's CDR3 is CASSVLAGGSDTQYF. CDR3 DNA (partial): TGTGCCAGCAGTGTACTAGCGGGGGGTTCAGATACG.

This clone has ten or more counts. The sequence runs out 3 residues before the end of the CDR3; the remainder is reconstructed from the germline J gene. The chain combines TRBV19 with TRBJ1-2; perhaps TRBD1 as D (5 bases). CDR1 LNHDA and CDR2 SQIVND come from the germline V gene (reference sequence). The CDR3 runs 13 residues. The CDR3 spells CASSGRTTGGYTF. CDR3 DNA (partial): TGTGCCAGTAGTGGAAGGACAACGGGAGGC.

This clone has at least ten counts. The read comes to an end 3 residues before the CDR3 does, leaving the germline J gene to fill in the end. The J gene is TRBJ2-1, the V gene TRBV20-1; D is ambiguous. Trimming cost V 0 bases and J 0 bases, with 15 bases left between them. Germline V gene data show CDR1 as DFQATT and CDR2 as SNEGSKA (reference sequence). This CDR3 is built from 17 residues. CDR3 DNA, as far as it was read: TGCAGTGCTAGAGATCCGGGTAGCCCAAGCTCCTACAATGAG. This translates into CSARDPGSPSSYNE. The full CDR3 protein is CSARDPGSPSSYNEQFF.

In its sample, this clone was seen many times. From the germline J gene comes the end of the CDR3, since the read stops 3 residues before it. The chain is built from TRBV29-1 and TRBJ1-1, with TRBD1 matching 7 bases. Germline CDR1 and CDR2: SQVTM and ANQGSEA. Unmatched junction bases numbered 6, after V lost 4 bases and J lost 4 bases. The CDR3 spans 13 residues. CDR3 DNA, as far as it was read: TGCAGCGTTGCGCAGAACAGGGGCACTGAA. Protein sequence: CSVAQNRGTE. The entire CDR3 is CSVAQNRGTEAFF.

This clone has ten or more counts. The sequence runs out 3 residues before the end of the CDR3; the remainder is reconstructed from the germline J gene. This sequence joins TRBV6-4 and TRBJ1-2; possible D gene TRBD1, 6 bases. The CDR3 covers 15 residues. V lost 5 bases, J lost 4 bases, and 17 bases lay in between. The germline gives CDR1 MRHNA, CDR2 SNTAGT. The CDR3 reads CASSRVSGGIYGYTF. The sequenced CDR3 bases are TGTGCCAGCAGTCGGGTCTCGGGGGGCATCTATGGC.

This clone was detected ten times or more. The CDR3 is cut off 3 residues early in the read; its end comes from the germline J gene. The rearrangement links TRBV19 to TRBJ1-1; D is perhaps TRBD1 (5 bases). CDR1 and CDR2 (germline): LNHDA, SQIVND (reference sequence). CDR3 length equals 14 residues. The germline V and J ends were trimmed by 2 bases and 6 bases, with 13 bases remaining between them. Partial CDR3 DNA: TGTGCCAGTAGTATACGGGGGTGGAGCGCTGAA. Translation gives CASSIRGWSAE. The CDR3 reads in full as CASSIRGWSAEAFF.

About this clone: A read error may produce the germline difference seen at one junction end. The read finishes 3 residues shy of the CDR3 end, and the germline J gene is used to complete it. Other DNA sequences within the sample encode an identical CDR3. The genes are TRBV18 and TRBJ1-3; 7 nucleotides match TRBD1. CDR3 length equals 16 residues. The germline gives CDR1 KGHSH, CDR2 LQKENI. The CDR3 DNA, read in part, is TGTGCCAGCTCACTTCCGGGACAGTACTCTGGAAACACA. Translated: CASSLPGQYSGNT. The whole CDR3 protein reads CASSLPGQYSGNTIYF.

This clone was found many times. The CDR3 end is not reached by the read, which stops 3 residues before it; the germline J gene fills it in. The chain is built from TRBV4-2 and TRBJ2-7; 12 positions match TRBD2. Germline CDR1 is LGHNA and CDR2 is YNFKEQ. The CDR3 extends over 17 amino acids. V lost 1 base and J lost 1; bases outside the gene matches: 5. The sequenced part of the CDR3 DNA is TGTGCCAGCAGCCAAGTAGCCGGGACTAGCGGGTCCTACGAG. Protein: CASSQVAGTSGSYE. The CDR3 reads in full as CASSQVAGTSGSYEQYF.

This clone was counted many times. Read data end 3 residues before the CDR3 end; the end is taken from the germline J gene. The J gene is TRBJ1-5, the V gene TRBV11-2; D not certain. The V gene's germline CDR1 is SGHAT and CDR2 FQNNGV. V gave up 1 base and J gave up 5 bases, with 6 bases separating them. The CDR3 covers 13 residues. The DNA read from the CDR3 is TGTGCCAGCAGCTTAGTTCAGGATCAGCCC. This translates into CASSLVQDQP. The whole CDR3 sequence reads CASSLVQDQPQHF.

This clone occurred many times. The read ends 3 residues before the CDR3 terminus; that terminus is restored from the germline J gene. The chain has TRBV20-1 and TRBJ2-5; D call uncertain. Looked up from germline, CDR1 is DFQATT and CDR2 is SNEGSKA (reference sequence). This CDR3 comprises 13 residues. Trimming pared 7 bases from V and 5 bases from J, leaving 17 bases between. The chain's CDR3 is CSVRAGRRETQYF. The CDR3 DNA, read in part, is TGCAGTGTTAGGGCCGGAAGGCGGGAGACC.

This clone was seen at least ten times. Read sequence stops 3 residues before the CDR3 end, and the germline J gene provides the missing end. The J gene is TRBJ2-1, the V gene TRBV2; 10 nucleotides agree with TRBD1. V trimming: 6 bases; J trimming: 3 bases; junction bases outside the gene matches: 5. The CDR3 spans 15 residues. Germline V gene data show CDR1 as SNHLY and CDR2 as FYNNEI. The DNA read from the CDR3 is TGTGCCAGCAGCCGCCGGGACAGGGGCTACAATGAG. This gives the protein CASSRRDRGYNE. The entire CDR3 sequence reads CASSRRDRGYNEQFF.

Ten or more counts support this clone. The read finishes 3 residues shy of the CDR3 end, and the germline J gene is used to complete it. The chain is built from TRBV4-2 and TRBJ2-1, with 9 positions matching TRBD1. Unmatched junction bases numbered 20, after V lost 3 bases and J lost 5 bases. Germline assignment: CDR1 LGHNA and CDR2 YNFKEQ. CDR3 length: 20 residues. Partial CDR3 DNA: TGTGCCAGCAGCCACGGGACAGGGAGGCTAGGTCTAGCGGAGAACAATGAG. As protein: CASSHGTGRLGLAENNE. The entire CDR3 protein reads CASSHGTGRLGLAENNEQFF.

Ten or more counts support this clone. The missing CDR3 end, 3 residues past where the read stops, is filled in from the germline J gene. The V call is TRBV5-1, the J call TRBJ2-2; D might be TRBD1 (5 bases). V dropped 4 bases and J dropped 10 bases, with 23 bases sitting between them. The CDR3 contains 16 residues. The germline V gene encodes CDR1 SGHRS and CDR2 YFSETQ. CDR3 loop: CASSTPTGSPSQELFF. The covered CDR3 bases are TGCGCCAGCAGCACCCCAACAGGCAGCCCCTCGCAGGAG.

This clone appeared many times. One junction end disagrees with the germline gene, perhaps due to a read error. Incomplete CDR3 DNA: TGCAGTGCTACGCAACTACGAGCTAGCACAGATGCG. Amino acid sequence: CSATQLRASTDA. The full CDR3 reads CSATQLRASTDAQYF. J is TRBJ2-3 and V is TRBV20-1, with a possible D match to TRBD2 (5 bases). The read is 3 residues too short to cover the CDR3 end, so that end is filled in from the germline J gene. The CDR3 is 15 amino acids. CDR1 and CDR2 from the germline V gene are DFQATT and SNEGSKA (reference sequence).

This clone came up many times. The DNA ends 3 residues before the CDR3 does, and the rest of the CDR3 is filled in from the germline J gene. The chain is built from TRBV20-1 and TRBJ2-3; 7 bases align to TRBD1. V was pared by 3 bases and J by 2 bases, with 5 bases of the junction left unmatched. The CDR3 length is 14 residues. Germline values: CDR1 DFQATT, CDR2 SNEGSKA (reference sequence). CDR3 sequence reads: CSARHRGFTDTQYF. The DNA read from the CDR3 is TGCAGTGCTAGGCACAGGGGATTCACAGATACG.

This clone has a count of ten or more. The observed sequence ends 3 residues before the CDR3 terminus, with the missing tail filled in from the germline J gene. The chain recombines TRBV11-2 with TRBJ1-1; no clear D gene. The V end lost 1 base, the J end lost 4 bases, and 10 bases lay between the germline ends. The CDR3 runs to 14 residues. CDR1 is SGHAT, CDR2 FQNNGV, per germline. CDR3 amino acids: CASSLAGSGTEAFF. Partial CDR3 DNA: TGTGCCAGCAGCTTAGCTGGGTCGGGCACTGAA.

This clone was picked up many times. With the read ending 3 residues before the CDR3 end, the germline J gene is used to fill in that end. The chain employs TRBV5-8 and TRBJ2-7; D remains ambiguous. Germline CDR1 and CDR2: SGHTS and YDEGEE. V lost 6 bases, J lost 0 bases, and 13 bases lay in between. CDR3 length: 14 amino acids. CDR3: CASNLHGSSYEQYF. The CDR3 bases that were read are TGTGCCAGCAACCTTCACGGGTCCTCCTACGAG.

This clone was recorded at least ten times. The CDR3 goes on 3 residues after the read ends, and that part is filled in from the germline J gene. V and J are TRBV7-6 and TRBJ2-6; no firm D call. The germline V gene encodes CDR1 SGHVS and CDR2 FNYEAQ. The CDR3 totals 17 residues. Trimming shortened V by 3 bases and J by 0 bases, and 12 bases separated the two germline ends. The CDR3 DNA, read in part, is TGTGCCAGCAGCTTGTCTCCCCTACTCTCTGGGGCCAACGTC. Translation: CASSLSPLLSGANV. Given in full, the CDR3 is CASSLSPLLSGANVLTF.

At least ten counts were recorded for this clone. The CDR3 end is not reached by the read, which stops 3 residues before it; the germline J gene fills it in. The rearrangement uses TRBV6-1 and TRBJ1-4; 8 nucleotides line up with TRBD1. This CDR3 spans 14 amino acids. V trimming: 1 base; J trimming: 10 bases; junction bases outside the gene matches: 5. CDR1 MNHNS and CDR2 SASEGT come from the germline V gene. The CDR3 reads CASSEGTGYGKLFF. The CDR3 bases that were read are TGTGCCAGCAGTGAAGGGACAGGGTATGGAAAA.

In this sample, this clone turned up many times. The read ends 3 residues early relative to the CDR3; the germline J gene fills the gap. The rearrangement links TRBV13 to TRBJ2-3; D not certain. The CDR3 contains 13 residues. Germline-derived CDR1 and CDR2 are PRHDT and FYEKMQ (reference sequence). CDR3 residues: CASSLGAQETQYF. CDR3 bases read: TGTGCCAGCAGCTTAGGAGCGCAAGAGACG.

This clone was seen at least ten times. CDR3 sequence reads: CASSRQGARNTGELFF. Partial CDR3 DNA: TGCGCCAGCAGCCGACAGGGGGCTCGGAACACCGGGGAG. This chain links TRBV5-1 with TRBJ2-2; 10 positions match TRBD1. The CDR3 end falls 3 residues outside the read, so it is completed with the germline J gene. Germline loops: CDR1 SGHRS, CDR2 YFSETQ. The ends lost 4 bases at V and 1 base at J; junction bases unmatched: 4. There are 16 residues in the CDR3.

This clone has ten or more counts. The read comes to an end 3 residues before the CDR3 does, leaving the germline J gene to fill in the end. The chain is built from TRBV19 and TRBJ2-3, with 8 bases fitting TRBD2. Trimming cost V 3 bases and J 3 bases; bases outside gene matches: 11. The CDR3 sequence is 17 residues long. CDR1 and CDR2 from the germline V gene are LNHDA and SQIVND (reference sequence). CDR3 protein: CASSMLWSGGPTDTQYF. The covered CDR3 bases are TGTGCCAGTAGTATGCTGTGGTCGGGGGGGCCGACAGATACG.

This clone was recorded at least ten times. The CDR3 is cut off 3 residues early in the read; its end comes from the germline J gene. The chain uses TRBV7-2 and TRBJ2-2, with a possible D match to TRBD2 (5 bases). CDR3 length: 15 residues. CDR1 SGHTA and CDR2 FQGNSA come from the germline V gene. V shed 5 bases and J shed 0 bases, with 10 bases lying between them. CDR3 amino acids: CASSPGLSNTGELFF. The sequenced part of the CDR3 DNA is TGTGCCAGCAGCCCTGGACTCTCGAACACCGGGGAG.

This clone has ten or more counts. The read falls 3 residues short of the CDR3 end, and the missing part is taken from the germline J gene. The chain has TRBV6-1 and TRBJ2-5; 9 positions match TRBD2. Germline-derived CDR1 and CDR2 are MNHNS and SASEGT. V was pared by 3 bases and J by 6 bases, with 8 bases of the junction left unmatched. The CDR3 spans 15 residues. The CDR3 sequence is CASSEVAGDMQTQYF. CDR3 DNA, as far as it was read: TGTGCCAGCAGTGAGGTAGCGGGGGATATGCAGACC.

This clone was seen a handful of times. Read sequence stops 3 residues before the CDR3 end, and the germline J gene provides the missing end. The rearrangement links TRBV7-2 to TRBJ1-6, with D perhaps matching TRBD1 (6 bases). V shed 4 bases and J shed 4 bases, with 11 bases lying between them. The CDR3 is 15 amino acids. The germline gives CDR1 SGHTA, CDR2 FQGNSA. Incomplete CDR3 DNA: TGTGCCAGCAGCTCCGGGAGGGGGTATAATTCACCC. This encodes CASSSGRGYNSP. The whole CDR3 region reads CASSSGRGYNSPLHF.

This clone was counted at least ten times. The sequence runs out 3 residues before the end of the CDR3; the remainder is reconstructed from the germline J gene. V and J are TRBV2 and TRBJ2-1; D possibly corresponds to TRBD1 (5 bases). CDR3 length: 13 amino acids. Trimming removed 8 bases at V and 6 bases at J, with 14 bases between. Germline loops: CDR1 SNHLY, CDR2 FYNNEI. CDR3 bases read: TGTGCCAGCTATTACGAAGGGGCCAATGAG. As protein: CASYYEGANE. The full CDR3 protein reads CASYYEGANEQFF.